This entry lists 12 T cell receptor beta chains sequenced from one sample in a study of post-analysis software for immune sequencing data. These receptors' targets are unknown. Incorporated into the TCR beta cDNA libraries were unique molecular identifiers, which served to reduce PCR and sequencing biases. MiXCR, run by TCRdb on the PCR reads, gives a single entry per CDR3 protein. The sample shows about 770,000 distinct CDR3 sequences, roughly 46% of them seen only once. Study-level results: Relative to controls, patients had about 5 TRBV segments at higher frequency, with TRBV5-6, TRBV5-1 and TRBV20-1 among these.

Material for sequencing was blood. The origin of the receptors is a girl between 10 and 17 years old with multiple sclerosis.

This rearrangement joins TRBV4-1 to TRBJ2-1, with D uncertain. This CDR3 contains 14 residues. The V gene's germline CDR1 is MGHRA and CDR2 YSYEKL. Trimming stripped 0 bases from V and 10 bases from J, with 13 bases between. The CDR3 bases are TGCGCCAGCAGCCAAGAGGAGACCGGCCTAGAGCAGTTCTTC. Translating gives CASSQEETGLEQFF.

The chain has TRBV15 and TRBJ2-1, with D possibly TRBD2 on 7 matching bases. The V end was cut by 3 bases, the J end by 6 bases, with 15 bases between. Germline CDR1 and CDR2: LNHNV and YYDKDF (reference sequence). This CDR3 contains 15 residues. CDR3: CATSSGRGTRNEQFF. The CDR3 region has the DNA TGTGCCACCAGCAGTGGGAGGGGGACACGCAATGAGCAGTTCTTC.

The CDR3 coding sequence is TGTGCCAGCTCACCACCGGTACCAGGGGACTATGGCTACACCTTC. Its protein product is CASSPPVPGDYGYTF. The gene calls are TRBV18 and TRBJ1-2, with a weak D call TRBD1 (6 bases). Germline V gives CDR1 KGHSH, CDR2 LQKENI. Trimming removed 0 bases at V and 3 bases at J, with 11 bases between. CDR3 length: 15 amino acids.

This clonotype was observed a handful of times. The V gene is TRBV29-1, the J gene TRBJ2-7; 8 bases match TRBD1. This CDR3 is built from 15 residues. J lost 8 bases, V lost 2 bases, and 14 bases had no gene match. Germline values: CDR1 SQVTM, CDR2 ANQGSEA. In nucleotides, the CDR3 is TGCAGCGTTGAATTAGGGGGGACAGGAATTACGAAGCAGTACTTC. It encodes CSVELGGTGITKQYF.

This chain links TRBV9 with TRBJ2-1; D is ambiguous. The CDR3 has 12 residues. Looked up from germline, CDR1 is SGDLS and CDR2 is YYNGEE. The V and J ends lost 2 bases and 9 bases respectively, with 9 bases between them. The CDR3 DNA reads TGTGCCAGCAGCGTCCGGGCAGGTGAGCAGTTCTTC. Protein: CASSVRAGEQFF.

The chain carries TRBV6-5 and TRBJ1-1, with D maybe TRBD1 (6 bases). V lost 5 bases and J 5 bases, leaving 18 bases between the germline ends. This CDR3 comprises 15 residues. Germline CDR1 reads MNHEY; CDR2 reads SVGAGI. For the CDR3, the DNA is TGTGCCAGCAGTCCGACGACAGGAGAGTTAACTGAAGCTTTCTTT. Residues: CASSPTTGELTEAFF.

This chain connects TRBV12-3 or TRBV12-4 to TRBJ2-1; perhaps TRBD2 as D (6 bases). Trimming cost V 6 bases and J 7 bases, with 19 bases left between them. The CDR3 is 15 amino acids. The CDR3 DNA sequence: TGTGCCAGCAGAAACCGGGACTTGCGAGGAAATGAGCAGTTCTTC. Its protein is CASRNRDLRGNEQFF.

This clonotype was recorded a few times. This chain uses TRBV28 with TRBJ2-7, with TRBD1 matching 8 bases. V lost 0 bases and J lost 5; bases outside the gene matches: 3. The germline V gene encodes CDR1 MDHEN and CDR2 SYDVKM. CDR3 length equals 14 residues. Written as DNA, the CDR3 is TGTGCCAGCAGTTTATGGGACAGGGCAGACGAGCAGTACTTC. Its protein product is CASSLWDRADEQYF.

Note on this clonotype: A read error may produce the germline difference seen at one junction end. The chain is built from TRBV7-8 and TRBJ2-6; D is perhaps TRBD1 (5 bases). The CDR3 extends over 18 amino acids. Germline V lookup: CDR1 SGHVS, CDR2 FQNEAQ. The CDR3: CASSLRSKESSGANVRTF. DNA for the CDR3: TGTGCCAGCAGCTTAAGGAGCAAGGAGTCCTCTGGGGCCAACGTCCGGACTTTC. Full variable domain (remainder filled in from reference TRBV7-8 and TRBJ2-6): GAGVSQSPRYKVAKRGQDVALRCDPISGHVSLFWYQQALGQGPEFLTYFQNEAQLDKSGLPSDRFFAERPEGSVSTLKIQRTQQEDSAVYLCASSLRSKESSGANVRTFGAGSRLTVL.

The chain is built from TRBV20-1 and TRBJ2-5; 7 bases match TRBD2. The J call may not be correct, given that the DNA end is closer to TRBJ2-7. The CDR3 runs to 14 residues. CDR1 is DFQATT and CDR2 is SNEGSKA in the germline V gene (reference sequence). The DNA for the CDR3 is TGCAGTGCTAGAGATGCGCCTAGCGGCCCCGAGCAGTACTTC. This encodes CSARDAPSGPEQYF.

J is TRBJ2-3 and V is TRBV12-3 or TRBV12-4; the match to TRBD1 covers 10 bases. This CDR3 has 15 amino acids. Unmatched junction bases numbered 8, after V lost 5 bases and J lost 6 bases. CDR3 DNA: TGTGCCAGCAGTCCATGGACAGGGGGGGTGGATACGCAGTATTTT. This codes for CASSPWTGGVDTQYF.

V and J are TRBV20-1 and TRBJ2-7, with unresolved D. The germline V gene has CDR1 DFQATT and CDR2 SNEGSKA (reference sequence). Trimming removed 0 bases from V and 5 bases from J, with 8 bases in between. This CDR3 contains 12 residues. The CDR3 nucleotides are TGCAGTGCTAGAGATGTGGACCACGAGCAGTACTTC. Translation gives CSARDVDHEQYF.